This TCR beta chain came from a study of vaccination and CD4 T cells after COVID-19. The study's findings and limits: Median counts of SARS-CoV-2-reactive clonotypes increased from around 20 to 38; this difference was not significant.

Sequencing of cultured CD4+ T cell DNA used the Oncomine TCR Beta short-read assay. Someone extracted genomic DNA from cultured CD4+ T cells. TCRdb re-called the PCR reads with MiXCR, one entry per CDR3 protein. This repertoire shows under 20,000 distinct CDR3 sequences, approximately 50% found once; its top ten account for roughly 16%. Trimming stripped 6 bases from V and 1 base from J, with 19 bases between. Germline CDR1 and CDR2: KGHSH and LQKENI. There are 16 residues in the CDR3. Treatment reported: roughly 10-day PBMC culture with coronavirus spike peptide pools or control peptides (ViraFEST assay). First, ViraFEST expanded antigen-specific T cells with peptide pools, and next it sequenced the TCRs. Per-well cultures of 1.8 million or so PBMCs received about 10 IU/ml IL-2 and 10 ug/ml peptide pools. Worth noting for this clonotype: Its antigen is unknown.

The sequencing input was CD4+ T cells from blood, cultured in vitro. The sequence was collected from a human donor who had recovered from COVID-19. This chain connects TRBV18 to TRBJ2-7; maybe TRBD2 (5 bases). CDR3 sequence reads: CASSSSSGSRSYEQYF. The CDR3 bases are TGTGCCAGCTCCTCATCATCGGGGAGTCGGTCCTACGAGCAGTACTTC.